This record concerns one T cell receptor (beta chain) sequence. The sample belongs to a study of cytomegalovirus exposure and HLA in healthy donors. Method: immunoSEQ multiplex PCR; TCRdb's copy keeps in-frame clones and lacks some. The sample consists of about 130,000 clones, about nine tenths of them appearing once. Germline CDR1 is LGHNA and CDR2 is YSLEER. The CDR3 covers 15 residues. V dropped 3 bases and J dropped 6; count of bases not matched to a gene: 3. The donors were members of the validation cohort comprising roughly 130 subjects, separate from the approximately 670-subject first cohort. Source material: PBMCs. The chain combines TRBV4-3 with TRBJ2-3, with 13 bases aligning to TRBD2. This clonotype originated in a man aged 25 to 45 in good health and CMV-seronegative. For the CDR3, the DNA is TGCGCCAGCAGCCACACTAGCGGGGGGGCGGATACGCAGTATTTT. This translates into CASSHTSGGADTQYF.